This T cell receptor beta chain originates from a study of regulatory T cells in long-lasting Graves disease. Study-wide results and caveats: The study found TRBV28, TRBJ1-2 and TRBJ2-5 favored in persistent disease.

Combining iRepertoire HTBI primers with Arm-PCR of CDR3 regions, the authors built TCR beta libraries. TCRdb re-derived calls from the multiplex PCR reads in MiXCR, one entry per CDR3 protein. The table lists 350,000 to 500,000 distinct CDR3 sequences, about 15% of them singletons. Time point here: newly diagnosed GD, antithyroid drugs for less than 3 months. PBMC-derived RNA was used for the TCR library. About this clonotype: Its antigen remains unknown.

The length of the CDR3 is 14 residues. Germline-derived CDR1 and CDR2 are LNHDA and SQIVND (reference sequence). Trimming at V came to 2 bases and at J to 8 bases, leaving 5 bases not matched to a gene. The same data also went into a second study, on T cells in Graves' hyperthyroidism and ophthalmopathy. As that report states: First-round RT-PCR with HTBI primers amplified the TCR CDR3 region. Among thyroid clonotypes expanded above 0.001, most also appeared in blood.

The rearrangement links TRBV19 to TRBJ2-1; 8 nucleotides agree with TRBD2. The specimen comprised peripheral blood mononuclear cells (PBMCs), sampled at new diagnosis, from a patient treated with antithyroid drugs. The TCR originated in a woman in her thirties with Graves disease. The CDR3 region is CASSILAGSDEQFF. CDR3 coding DNA: TGTGCCAGTAGTATATTAGCGGGATCTGATGAGCAGTTCTTC. The full variable domain, rest sourced from reference TRBV19 and TRBJ2-1, is DGGITQSPKYLFRKEGQNVTLSCEQNLNHDAMYWYRQDPGQGLRLIYYSQIVNDFQKGDIAEGYSVSREKKESFPLTVTSAQKNPTAFYLCASSILAGSDEQFFGPGTRLTVL.